The text below deals with one T cell receptor (beta chain). This sample is part of a study of shared T cell receptors in the human thymus. Assay used: immunoSEQ multiplex PCR; TCRdb lists only in-frame clones, some missing. The sample records some 660,000 clones, more than 75% being singletons. The CDR3 covers 17 residues. The germline V gene has CDR1 KGHSH and CDR2 LQKENI. Trimming removed 1 base from V and 3 bases from J, with 16 bases in between. In addition, the sample was reused for a study of human thymus T cells. That report adds: Donors were healthy Finnish babies undergoing corrective operations for congenital heart defects. V and J gene usage appeared biased in thymic and blood repertoires.

This clonotype was sampled from a boy younger than two with a congenital heart defect. This rearrangement joins TRBV18 to TRBJ1-5; the D gene is possibly TRBD1 (6 bases). Sequences were obtained from thymocytes. In DNA form, the CDR3 reads TGTGCCAGCTCACCACGGGAACAGGGTAGGAACAATCAGCCCCAGCATTTT. It yields the protein CASSPREQGRNNQPQHF.